This T cell receptor (beta chain) was captured in a study of blood T cell repertoires in COVID-19. Study summary: Acute and convalescent COVID-19 samples came from the United States, Italy and Spain. PBMCs, B-cell-depleted T cells, or T cells provided the cDNA or gDNA that made up the material.

Assay used: immunoSEQ multiplex PCR; TCRdb lists only in-frame clones, some missing. The table includes around 200,000 clones, around 87% detected once. This TCR came from a man between 60 and 70 years old who had recovered from COVID-19. Source material: peripheral blood.

The CDR3 is CASSRERERYEQYF. The CDR3, as DNA: TGTGCCAGCAGCCGAGAGCGGGAGAGGTACGAGCAGTACTTC. The chain employs TRBV5-4 and TRBJ2-7; 8 bases agree with TRBD2. The germline CDR1 and CDR2 sequences are SGHNT and YYREEE (reference sequence). The V gene end was trimmed by 4 bases and the J gene end by 4 bases; junction bases not matched to a gene: 7. CDR3 length equals 14 residues.